This paragraph covers one T cell receptor (beta chain) sequence. The antigen is undetermined. At sampling all donors were nominally healthy, likely with unrecorded immune exposures. Use of 60 Vbeta and 13 Jbeta primers characterized the PCR. The protocol was immunoSEQ multiplex PCR, while the TCRdb copy is restricted to in-frame clones and leaves out a portion. The table has some 150,000 clones, approximately 65% seen once; the top ten hold over 2.5%. These data belong to a study of cytomegalovirus exposure and HLA in healthy donors. Study conclusions and caveats: It was reportedly the case that the classifier diagnosed cytomegalovirus status with high specificity and sensitivity.

Sample: PBMCs. This TCR derives from a man in his forties or fifties in good health and CMV-seronegative.

CDR3 sequence (DNA): TGTGCCAGTACCCCCGGGACTAGCGGGATTCCGAGCTTTGATACGCAGTATTTT. Its translation is CASTPGTSGIPSFDTQYF. The rearrangement uses TRBV19 and TRBJ2-3, with TRBD2 identical over 13 bases. Looked up from germline, CDR1 is LNHDA and CDR2 is SQIVND (reference sequence). The ends lost 7 bases at V and 6 bases at J; junction bases unmatched: 16. This CDR3 is 18 amino acids long.